The 29 T cell receptor beta chains listed next were all sequenced from one sample in a study of cytomegalovirus exposure and HLA in healthy donors. Vbeta (60) and Jbeta (13) primers were used in the PCR. Sequenced by immunoSEQ multiplex PCR; TCRdb stores in-frame clones only, minus some. Its table lists 200,000 or so clones. The material sequenced was PBMCs. These receptors all come from a girl aged 2-10 years in good health and CMV-seropositive.

The chain carries TRBV19 and TRBJ1-2; 8 nucleotides match TRBD1. The J segment lost 4 bases and the V segment lost 7 bases, leaving 8 bases of the junction unmatched. This CDR3 has 14 residues. Germline V gene sequence: CDR1 LNHDA, CDR2 SQIVND (reference sequence). The CDR3 loop reads CASTLTGVLYGYTF. As DNA, the CDR3 is TGTGCCAGTACCCTGACAGGGGTCCTCTATGGCTACACCTTC.

The V gene is TRBV6-1, the J gene TRBJ1-6, with 7 bases aligning to TRBD1. The J segment lost 5 bases and the V segment lost 4 bases, leaving 2 bases of the junction unmatched. CDR1 is MNHNS, CDR2 SASEGT, per germline. CDR3 length: 14 amino acids. The CDR3 region has the DNA TGTGCCAGCAGTGTAACAGGGGATAATTCACCCCTCCACTTT. Amino acid sequence: CASSVTGDNSPLHF.

This rearrangement joins TRBV30 to TRBJ2-5; 9 bases fit TRBD1. V lost 4 bases, J lost 5 bases, and 11 bases stayed unmatched. Germline V gene lookup returns CDR1 GTSNPN and CDR2 SVGIG (reference sequence). This CDR3 is 15 amino acids long. This CDR3 is CAWNRPGQGLETQYF. The CDR3 DNA is TGTGCCTGGAACAGACCGGGACAGGGTTTGGAGACCCAGTACTTC.

The V call is TRBV7-9, the J call TRBJ2-1; tentatively, D is TRBD2 (6 bases). The germline V and J ends were trimmed by 3 bases and 0 bases, with 15 bases remaining between them. This CDR3 contains 17 residues. Germline V gene lookup returns CDR1 SEHNR and CDR2 FQNEAQ (reference sequence). Here the CDR3 reads CASSLGISGRSYNEQFF. CDR3 DNA sequence: TGTGCCAGCAGCTTGGGGATTAGCGGTCGCTCCTACAATGAGCAGTTCTTC.

This chain links TRBV7-9 with TRBJ2-4; TRBD1 matches at 7 bases. With 5 bases clipped from V and 4 bases from J, the junction kept 11 bases outside the gene matches. In germline, CDR1 is SEHNR, CDR2 FQNEAQ (reference sequence). The CDR3 extends over 16 amino acids. The CDR3 coding sequence is TGTGCCAGCAGCCGGGACAGCCTCCAGCTTAAAAACATTCAGTACTTC. This translates into CASSRDSLQLKNIQYF.

DNA for the CDR3: TGTGCCTGGAGTGTACGGGATGCGCCGTCCCAAGCTCCGAACACTGAAGCTTTCTTT. This codes for CAWSVRDAPSQAPNTEAFF. The V and J genes are TRBV30 and TRBJ1-1; D is unclear. Trimming cost V 0 bases and J 1 base, with 24 bases left between them. This CDR3 has 19 residues. Germline values: CDR1 GTSNPN, CDR2 SVGIG (reference sequence).

The rearrangement uses TRBV29-1 and TRBJ2-7, with D unresolved. V shed 4 bases and J shed 3 bases, with 10 bases lying between them. The CDR3 has 12 residues. Germline CDR1 is SQVTM and CDR2 is ANQGSEA. As DNA, the CDR3 is TGCAGCGTTGTAGACCAATTCTACGAGCAGTACTTC. It is translated as CSVVDQFYEQYF.

DNA of the CDR3: TGTGCCAGCAGTGACTCAGAAGGGAGGGTAGCAGGGGATACGCAGTATTTT. Its translation: CASSDSEGRVAGDTQYF. This chain uses TRBV6-4 with TRBJ2-3; 7 nucleotides align to TRBD2. The CDR3 contains 17 residues. From germline, CDR1 is MRHNA and CDR2 SNTAGT. Trimming took 0 bases from V and 6 from J; bases not matched to a gene: 12.

The chain recombines TRBV10-3 with TRBJ1-2, with a tentative D call TRBD1 (5 bases). The CDR3 runs 19 residues. Germline CDR1 reads ENHRY; CDR2 reads SYGVKD. Trimming stripped 8 bases from V and 4 bases from J, with 32 bases between. CDR3 sequence (DNA): TGTGCCATCTGGAGTCTGTGGACGCAGGGTGATAAGTTCCGCTATGGCTACACCTTC. This gives the protein CAIWSLWTQGDKFRYGYTF.

The rearrangement uses TRBV28 and TRBJ2-7; D not resolved. Looked up from germline, CDR1 is MDHEN and CDR2 is SYDVKM. The CDR3 has 12 residues. Trimming cost V 4 bases and J 4 bases, with 8 bases left between them. The CDR3 coding sequence is TGTGCCAGCAGTTCTGAGAGGTACGAGCAGTACTTC. This sequence encodes CASSSERYEQYF.

The V call is TRBV7-9, the J call TRBJ2-5; TRBD2 matches 14 bases. The closer fit of TRBJ2-7 to the DNA end suggests the J call may be wrong. Germline values: CDR1 SEHNR, CDR2 FQNEAQ (reference sequence). The CDR3 has 17 amino acids. The CDR3 DNA reads TGTGCCAGCAGCTTAGAGGGGACTAGCGGGAGAACCTACGAGCAGTACTTC. Protein: CASSLEGTSGRTYEQYF.

CDR3 region: CASSYSRDSTYEQYF. The CDR3 nucleotides are TGTGCCAGCAGTTACTCGAGGGACAGCACCTACGAGCAGTACTTC. This chain joins TRBV6-5 and TRBJ2-7; 7 positions match TRBD1. From germline, CDR1 is MNHEY and CDR2 SVGAGI. The CDR3 loop spans 15 amino acids. Trimming removed 0 bases from V and 2 bases from J; junction bases left unmatched: 4.

The V call is TRBV11-2, the J call TRBJ2-2, with a possible D match to TRBD2 (5 bases). This CDR3 comprises 12 residues. V dropped 3 bases and J dropped 10 bases, with 9 bases sitting between them. Germline CDR1 and CDR2: SGHAT and FQNNGV. The chain's CDR3 is CASSFWTEELFF. DNA of the CDR3: TGTGCCAGCAGCTTCTGGACTGAGGAGCTGTTTTTT.

DNA for the CDR3: TGTGCCAGCAGTTCTCAAAACAGGTTCGAAAACATTCAGTACTTC. It codes for CASSSQNRFENIQYF. V usage is TRBV28 and J usage is TRBJ2-4; tentative D call: TRBD1 (5 bases). CDR1 and CDR2 (germline): MDHEN, SYDVKM. The CDR3 has 15 amino acids. The V end was cut by 4 bases, the J end by 5 bases, with 15 bases between.

The chain recombines TRBV20-1 with TRBJ1-2; a possible D gene is TRBD1 (6 bases). Germline V gene data show CDR1 as DFQATT and CDR2 as SNEGSKA (reference sequence). Trimming cost V 7 bases and J 6 bases, with 9 bases left between them. The CDR3 is 10 residues long. CDR3 nucleotide sequence: TGCAGTGGATACAGGGATGGCTACACCTTC. It encodes CSGYRDGYTF.

The chain uses TRBV19 and TRBJ2-5; D possibly corresponds to TRBD1 (5 bases). Trimming took 4 bases from V and 4 from J, leaving 16 bases between them. The CDR3 spans 15 residues. CDR1 and CDR2 (germline): LNHDA, SQIVND (reference sequence). The CDR3 here is CASSRGQLNLETQYF. Here the CDR3 DNA reads TGTGCCAGTAGTAGAGGACAACTAAATTTAGAGACCCAGTACTTC. The full variable domain, completed using reference TRBV19 and TRBJ2-5, is DGGITQSPKYLFRKEGQNVTLSCEQNLNHDAMYWYRQDPGQGLRLIYYSQIVNDFQKGDIAEGYSVSREKKESFPLTVTSAQKNPTAFYLCASSRGQLNLETQYFGPGTRLLVL.

The gene calls are TRBV27 and TRBJ2-7; a possible D gene is TRBD2 (7 bases). CDR1 MNHEY and CDR2 SMNVEV come from the germline V gene (reference sequence). Trimming shortened V by 6 bases and J by 4 bases, and 22 bases separated the two germline ends. This CDR3 comprises 16 residues. The CDR3 is CASSPSSGGIEYEQYF. The CDR3 nucleotides read TGTGCCAGCAGCCCGAGTTCGGGGGGCATTGAATACGAGCAGTACTTC.

The chain employs TRBV11-2 and TRBJ1-1; 9 bases align to TRBD1. Per germline, CDR1 SGHAT and CDR2 FQNNGV. CDR3 size: 16 residues. J gave up 0 bases and V 1 base, and 3 bases lay outside the gene matches. The CDR3 DNA follows: TGTGCCAGCAGCTTAGGGGGACAGGGTGTGAACACTGAAGCTTTCTTT. This codes for CASSLGGQGVNTEAFF.

The rearrangement joins TRBV4-2 to TRBJ2-7, with unresolved D. This CDR3 comprises 17 residues. Germline CDR1 is LGHNA and CDR2 is YNFKEQ. Trimming left V 1 base short and J 6 bases short, with 22 bases between. This chain's CDR3 is CASSQGSNGAVFGEQYF. CDR3 DNA: TGTGCCAGCAGCCAAGGCTCGAACGGAGCTGTTTTCGGCGAGCAGTACTTC.

The CDR3 loop is CASSFQGNQPQHF. CDR3 coding DNA: TGTGCCAGTAGTTTTCAGGGCAATCAGCCCCAGCATTTT. This chain links TRBV19 with TRBJ1-5; no clear D. Germline CDR1 LNHDA, CDR2 SQIVND (reference sequence). The CDR3 has 13 amino acids. Trimming left V 5 bases short and J 2 bases short, with 7 bases between. Based on the CDR3 plus reference TRBV19 and TRBJ1-5, the full variable domain is DGGITQSPKYLFRKEGQNVTLSCEQNLNHDAMYWYRQDPGQGLRLIYYSQIVNDFQKGDIAEGYSVSREKKESFPLTVTSAQKNPTAFYLCASSFQGNQPQHFGDGTRLSIL.

J is TRBJ2-1 and V is TRBV2, with TRBD2 as a possible D gene (5 bases). The CDR3 length is 13 residues. V shed 4 bases and J shed 7 bases, with 11 bases lying between them. Germline assignment: CDR1 SNHLY and CDR2 FYNNEI. CDR3 in amino acids: CASSGEPPNEQFF. The DNA of the CDR3 is TGTGCCAGCAGTGGGGAGCCTCCGAATGAGCAGTTCTTC.

The genes are TRBV7-8 and TRBJ2-5; D is possibly TRBD1 (5 bases). The germline CDR1 and CDR2 sequences are SGHVS and FQNEAQ. Trimming left V 1 base short and J 0 bases short, with 9 bases between. This CDR3 has 15 residues. The CDR3: CASSLGFRDQETQYF. In DNA form, the CDR3 reads TGTGCCAGCAGCTTAGGGTTCAGGGACCAAGAGACCCAGTACTTC.

The chain employs TRBV10-3 and TRBJ1-1; no reliable D call. V lost 10 bases, J lost 4 bases, and 16 bases lay in between. The germline V gene has CDR1 ENHRY and CDR2 SYGVKD. The CDR3 runs 13 residues. CDR3 in DNA: TGTGCCACCGACCGGGGAGGCAGCACTGAAGCTTTCTTT. It is translated as CATDRGGSTEAFF.

The gene calls are TRBV18 and TRBJ2-1; possible D gene TRBD2, 6 bases. The CDR3 totals 15 residues. The V and J ends lost 3 bases and 6 bases respectively, with 15 bases between them. Germline V gives CDR1 KGHSH, CDR2 LQKENI. Here the CDR3 DNA reads TGTGCCAGCTCACCTGCTGGCGGGAAGGTCAATGAGCAGTTCTTC. This encodes CASSPAGGKVNEQFF.

The chain employs TRBV11-3 and TRBJ2-3; D is perhaps TRBD1 (6 bases). The CDR3 loop spans 15 amino acids. Germline CDR1 SGHNT, CDR2 YENEEA. V was clipped by 4 bases and J by 2 bases, with 13 bases between them. CDR3 coding DNA: TGTGCCAGCAGCTGGGGGCGGGCGGACACAGATACGCAGTATTTT. Amino acids: CASSWGRADTDTQYF.

V and J are TRBV19 and TRBJ2-7; maybe TRBD1 (6 bases). The CDR3 runs 14 residues. Trimming shortened V by 7 bases and J by 5 bases, and 18 bases separated the two germline ends. In germline, CDR1 is LNHDA, CDR2 SQIVND (reference sequence). The CDR3 DNA reads TGTGCCAGTACACAGGGCGTATCGTGGAACGAGCAGTACTTC. Protein: CASTQGVSWNEQYF.

This chain connects TRBV6-5 to TRBJ2-7, with D possibly being TRBD2 (6 bases). The germline V gene has CDR1 MNHEY and CDR2 SVGAGI. The CDR3 is 14 amino acids. The germline V and J ends were trimmed by 4 bases and 6 bases, with 16 bases remaining between them. DNA for the CDR3: TGTGCCAGCAGTTCCCTGGGAGGTGCGAGCGAGCAGTACTTC. Protein product: CASSSLGGASEQYF.

The chain recombines TRBV6-5 with TRBJ2-7, with 8 positions matching TRBD2. The CDR3 has 14 amino acids. The germline gives CDR1 MNHEY, CDR2 SVGAGI. V trimming: 8 bases; J trimming: 6 bases; junction bases outside the gene matches: 12. In DNA form, the CDR3 reads TGTGCCAGCTCATGGGCGGGAGGTTCTGTCGAGCAGTACTTC. It yields the protein CASSWAGGSVEQYF.

The chain uses TRBV5-4 and TRBJ2-7; 7 bases match TRBD2. The junction had 2 bases not matched to a gene; V was cut back by 3 bases and J by 2 bases. Germline CDR1 and CDR2: SGHNT and YYREEE (reference sequence). The CDR3 spans 13 residues. The CDR3 loop reads CASSSAGTYEQYF. CDR3 bases: TGTGCCAGCAGCTCAGCGGGGACCTACGAGCAGTACTTC.